Here is one T cell receptor beta chain with its context. Its antigen is unidentified. This record belongs to a study of blood T cells in healthy people across ages. Study outcomes and limitations: Among long-lived donors, naive CD4+ cells were more numerous and diversity higher than in aged donors.

Trimming took off 5 bases at V and 2 bases at J, with 10 bases between the two ends. The germline CDR1 and CDR2 sequences are MNHEY and SVGAGI. CDR3 size: 14 residues. The authors ran a second PCR of roughly 6 to 12 cycles using a sample-barcoded 5' primer and a J-beta primer mix. Each CDR3 protein gets one entry after TCRdb re-called the 5' RACE reads with MiXCR. The sample has over 1,200,000 distinct CDR3 sequences, approximately 60% seen once. In terms of origin and age, donors were healthy Caucasian individuals from Russia aged roughly 6 to 95. The rearrangement links TRBV6-5 to TRBJ2-1; D could derive from TRBD1 or TRBD2 (6 bases each). This TCR was recovered from a man younger than 30 in good health. The material sequenced was blood. CDR3 DNA sequence: TGTGCCAGCAGTGGAGGGGGGCCCTACAATGAGCAGTTCTTC. Protein product: CASSGGGPYNEQFF.